The source of this TCR beta chain is a study of CD8+CD57+ T cells in acquired aplastic anemia. About the study: 3.2 ug was the average amount of DNA from sorted CD4+ and CD8+ cells. Healthy CD8+ samples averaged approximately 11 million reads.

Study-wide results and limits: Found in both controls and patients were approximately 31 CD8+ CDR3 sequences. CD8+ Simpson's diversity showed no significant patient-control difference.

Profiles of TCR beta VDJ and CDR3 were generated from a genomic DNA template. TCRdb re-called the reads with MiXCR, one entry per CDR3 protein. The sample has 150,000 to 200,000 distinct CDR3 sequences; approximately 43% are singletons. Points on this clonotype: What it binds is not known.

There are 13 residues in the CDR3. V was cut by 6 bases and J by 6 bases, with 14 bases left in between. The germline V gene has CDR1 LNHDA and CDR2 SQIVND (reference sequence). V is TRBV19 and J is TRBJ1-1; D unclear. The specimen was sorted CD4+, CD8+, or CD8+CD57+ T cells (not recorded which) from PBMCs. The clonotype originates from a human donor in good health. The DNA for the CDR3 is TGTGCCAGTAGCCCCCATTGGGGATCTGAAGCTTTCTTT. This encodes CASSPHWGSEAFF. Based on the CDR3 plus reference TRBV19 and TRBJ1-1, the full variable domain is DGGITQSPKYLFRKEGQNVTLSCEQNLNHDAMYWYRQDPGQGLRLIYYSQIVNDFQKGDIAEGYSVSREKKESFPLTVTSAQKNPTAFYLCASSPHWGSEAFFGQGTRLTVV.